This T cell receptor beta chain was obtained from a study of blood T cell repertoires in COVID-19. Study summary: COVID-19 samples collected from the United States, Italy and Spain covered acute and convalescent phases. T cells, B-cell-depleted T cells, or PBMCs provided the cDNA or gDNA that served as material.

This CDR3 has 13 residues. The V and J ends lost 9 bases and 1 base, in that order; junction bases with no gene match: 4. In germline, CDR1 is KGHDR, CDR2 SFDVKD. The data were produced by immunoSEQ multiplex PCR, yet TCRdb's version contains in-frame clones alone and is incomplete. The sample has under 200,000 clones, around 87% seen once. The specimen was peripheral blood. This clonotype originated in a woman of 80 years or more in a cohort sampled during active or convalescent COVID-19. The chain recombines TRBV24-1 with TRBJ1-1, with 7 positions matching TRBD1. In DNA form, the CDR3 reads TGTGCCACCCAGAGGACAGGGAACACTGAAGCTTTCTTT. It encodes CATQRTGNTEAFF.